What follows are 2 T cell receptor beta chains derived from one specimen sequenced in a study of blood T cell repertoires in COVID-19. TCRdb's copy holds only in-frame clones and misses some; the assay was immunoSEQ multiplex PCR. The table records about 180,000 clones, about 79% of them present only once. The sample taken for sequencing was peripheral blood. The receptors originated from a woman aged 70-85 years with acute or convalescent COVID-19.

This rearrangement joins TRBV5-4 to TRBJ1-2; 7 nucleotides agree with TRBD1. Germline V gene data show CDR1 as SGHNT and CDR2 as YYREEE (reference sequence). The CDR3 is 13 residues long. V lost 4 bases to trimming and J lost 3 bases; unmatched junction nucleotides: 3. The CDR3 DNA is TGTGCCAGCAGCCGGACAGGTGACTATGGCTACACCTTC. Amino acid sequence: CASSRTGDYGYTF. Full variable domain (remainder filled in from reference TRBV5-4 and TRBJ1-2): ETGVTQSPTHLIKTRGQQVTLRCSSQSGHNTVSWYQQALGQGPQFIFQYYREEENGRGNFPPRFSGLQFPNYSSELNVNALELDDSALYLCASSRTGDYGYTFGSGTRLTVV.

The chain uses TRBV5-6 and TRBJ2-1; D unclear. The CDR3 has 15 amino acids. V lost 1 base and J lost 6, with 14 bases in between. From germline, CDR1 is SGHDT and CDR2 YYEEEE. CDR3 bases: TGTGCCAGCAGCTTGTGGGTCAGGTCGGCCAATGAGCAGTTCTTC. It codes for CASSLWVRSANEQFF.